The TCR beta chain under discussion was sequenced for a study of response to subunit inactivated influenza vaccine. The CDR3 spans 14 residues. Germline V CDR1 and CDR2: SGHRS, YFSETQ. Trimming pared 7 bases from V and 4 bases from J, leaving 17 bases between. A single record per CDR3 protein comes from TCRdb applying MiXCR to the RT-PCR reads. This sample has 200,000 to 300,000 distinct CDR3 sequences, with 12% found just once. This material consisted of non-naive T cells sorted from PBMCs, taken 14 to 15 days before vaccination. The chain joins TRBV5-1 to TRBJ2-5, with D tentatively TRBD2 (6 bases). The receptor's source is a man in his fifties or sixties who received an inactivated influenza vaccine. For the CDR3, the DNA is TGCGCCAGCTCACACGAGGGAGGACCAGAGACCCAGTACTTC. It specifies CASSHEGGPETQYF.